This entry features one TCR beta chain sequence. The sample is drawn from a study of patients and donors after allogeneic stem cell transplantation. This CDR3 has 13 amino acids. V shed 10 bases and J shed 5 bases, with 15 bases lying between them. The germline gives CDR1 ENHRY, CDR2 SYGVKD. TCRdb redid the calling of the RT-PCR reads with MiXCR, one entry per CDR3 protein. The table records approximately 170,000 distinct CDR3 sequences, roughly 22% of them present only once. This clonotype was obtained from a human donor who was either an allogeneic HSCT recipient or a stem cell or donor lymphocyte infusion donor (not recorded which). It is not recorded whose cells these are; they may come from a transplant donor. The sequenced material came from blood, either unsorted or a sorted T cell fraction (not recorded which). The V call is TRBV10-3, the J call TRBJ1-5; no reliable D call. CDR3 protein: CATKGGSDQPQHF. Here the CDR3 DNA reads TGTGCCACCAAGGGCGGATCCGATCAGCCCCAGCATTTT.